The 9 T cell receptor beta chains listed next were all sequenced from one sample in a study of metastatic and nonmetastatic thyroid tumors. TCRdb re-analyzed the PCR reads through MiXCR. Seen here are approximately 41,000 clones, roughly 31% observed once, and the top ten hold more than 9%. Ahead of thyroid surgery, no patient had received treatment of any kind. Source material: blood. The receptors stem from a male donor with papillary thyroid cancer or a benign thyroid nodule (not recorded which). Some clones in this sample may be carry-over from other donors' samples.

This clone appeared many times. With a much larger clone just one base away, this may be a read error. The chain joins TRBV6-1 to TRBJ2-7; 10 bases map to TRBD1. CDR1 and CDR2 (germline): MNHNS, SASEGT. J was trimmed by 4 bases and V by 7 bases; bases with no gene match: 7. This CDR3 has 14 residues. CDR3 in amino acids: CASIPGTGVYEQYF. DNA of the CDR3: TGTGCCAGCATCCCCGGGACAGGGGTTTACGAGCAGTACTTC.

This clone was seen only once. The V gene is TRBV18, the J gene TRBJ2-7; D remains unclear. V was shortened by 4 bases and J by 3 bases, with 19 bases between the two germline ends. Germline loops: CDR1 KGHSH, CDR2 LQKENI. This CDR3 spans 16 amino acids. DNA for the CDR3: TGTGCCAGCTCACATTTCACGGTACCCGACAACTACGAGCAGTACTTC. Its protein is CASSHFTVPDNYEQYF.

The chain carries TRBV12-3 or TRBV12-4 and TRBJ2-2, with D unresolved. This CDR3 is built from 17 residues. Trimming took 4 bases from V and 5 from J, leaving 20 bases between them. This chain's CDR3 is CASSSSEIRTLTGELFF. DNA for the CDR3: TGTGCCAGCAGTTCCTCTGAAATCCGGACCCTTACCGGGGAGCTGTTTTTT.

This clone was seen at least ten times. A much larger clone is a single base away; this may be a read error. This chain connects TRBV7-9 to TRBJ2-7, with D unclear. The CDR3 totals 14 residues. Germline CDR1 and CDR2: SEHNR and FQNEAQ (reference sequence). V gave up 3 bases and J gave up 2 bases, with 11 bases separating them. DNA of the CDR3: TGTGCCAGCAGCTTGTTACAGAGCCCCTACGAGCAGTACTTC. It yields the protein CASSLLQSPYEQYF.

At least ten counts were recorded for this clone. V is TRBV5-6 and J is TRBJ2-5, with TRBD1 identical over 9 bases. The junction had 6 bases not matched to a gene; V was cut back by 3 bases and J by 0 bases. The CDR3 totals 16 residues. CDR1 SGHDT and CDR2 YYEEEE come from the germline V gene. The CDR3 sequence is CASSYRTGDYQETQYF. The CDR3 DNA sequence: TGTGCCAGCAGCTATCGGACAGGGGACTACCAAGAGACCCAGTACTTC.

The chain uses TRBV11-2 and TRBJ2-1, with TRBD2 matching 10 bases. The V gene end was trimmed by 0 bases and the J gene end by 9 bases; junction bases not matched to a gene: 8. Germline lookup yields CDR1 SGHAT and CDR2 FQNNGV. The CDR3 has 16 residues. CDR3 DNA sequence: TGTGCCAGCAGCTTAGACTCAGCGGGAGGGCTATCTGAGCAGTTCTTC. Encoded protein: CASSLDSAGGLSEQFF.

The chain recombines TRBV7-3 with TRBJ2-7; possibly TRBD1 or TRBD2 for D (7 bases each). This CDR3 has 14 residues. Germline values: CDR1 SGHTA, CDR2 FQGTGA. V lost 4 bases to trimming and J lost 7 bases, with 17 bases between them. Here the CDR3 reads CASSSQGGAREQYF. The CDR3 bases are TGTGCCAGCAGCTCCCAGGGGGGGGCGAGGGAGCAGTACTTC.

This clone showed up just a few times. In this CDR3 the conserved last residue, phenylalanine or tryptophan, is missing, so a read error is likely. CDR3 in amino acids: CASSLRGNYGYTL. The CDR3 DNA reads as TGTGCCAGCAGTTTGAGGGGTAACTATGGATACACCTTA. This sequence joins TRBV28 and TRBJ1-2, with a weak D call TRBD1 (5 bases). Germline loops: CDR1 MDHEN, CDR2 SYDVKM. CDR3 size: 13 residues.

The rearrangement joins TRBV4-1 to TRBJ1-4; no firm D call. The CDR3 has 16 residues. Germline values: CDR1 MGHRA, CDR2 YSYEKL. The V end was cut by 4 bases, the J end by 3 bases, with 15 bases between. In DNA form, the CDR3 reads TGCGCCAGCAGCCCTATCGGGCAGGTAGCTAATGAAAAACTGTTTTTT. It specifies CASSPIGQVANEKLFF.